This TCR beta chain was found in a study of metastatic and nonmetastatic thyroid tumors. At the level of the study: Repertoires from blood and tumor or nodule tissue of malignant and benign thyroid patients were compared. Study outcomes and limitations: Malignant thyroid tumors reportedly exceeded benign nodules significantly in TCR beta diversity, with the difference appearing in blood and tumor.

The CDR3 loop spans 18 amino acids. The V end was cut by 5 bases, the J end by 1 base, with 23 bases between. From germline, CDR1 is LNHDA and CDR2 SQIVND (reference sequence). This clone was counted at least ten times. Its antigen is undetermined. Before thyroid surgery, none of the patients had received any treatment. As processed by the authors: Clinicopathological groups supplied CDR3 differences that were used to build a distant-metastasis classifier for papillary thyroid cancer. TCRdb re-clonotyped the PCR reads via MiXCR. TCRdb's processing, not the study's, gives the V and J calls here. The sample gives about 12,000 clones, 25% to 35% of which show up once; 12% is in the top ten.

This sequence was found in a female donor with papillary thyroid cancer or a benign thyroid nodule (not recorded which). Some clones in this sample may be carry-over from other donors' samples. Material: tumor tissue. The chain uses TRBV19 and TRBJ2-5; D possibly corresponds to TRBD1 (5 bases). For the CDR3, the DNA is TGTGCCAGTAGTGTAGTGGACACGGACCAAATTTTCCAAGAGACCCAGTACTTC. Amino acid sequence: CASSVVDTDQIFQETQYF.